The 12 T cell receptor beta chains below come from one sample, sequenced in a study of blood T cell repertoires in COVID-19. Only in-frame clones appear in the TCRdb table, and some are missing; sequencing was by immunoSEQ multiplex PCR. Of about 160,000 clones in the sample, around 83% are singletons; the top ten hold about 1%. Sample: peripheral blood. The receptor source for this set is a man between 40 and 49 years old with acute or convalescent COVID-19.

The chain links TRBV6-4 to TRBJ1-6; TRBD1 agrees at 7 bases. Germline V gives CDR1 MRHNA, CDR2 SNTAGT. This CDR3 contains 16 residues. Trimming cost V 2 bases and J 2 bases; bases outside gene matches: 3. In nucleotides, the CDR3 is TGTGCCAGCAGTGACCCGACAGGGACCTATAATTCACCCCTCCACTTT. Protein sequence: CASSDPTGTYNSPLHF.

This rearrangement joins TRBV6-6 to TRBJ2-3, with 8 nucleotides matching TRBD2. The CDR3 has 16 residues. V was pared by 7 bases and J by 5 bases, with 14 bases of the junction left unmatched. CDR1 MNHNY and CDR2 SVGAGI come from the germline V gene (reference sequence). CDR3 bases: TGTGCCAGCATCGACCAGGCGGGGGGCGGGGGAGATACGCAGTATTTT. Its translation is CASIDQAGGGGDTQYF.

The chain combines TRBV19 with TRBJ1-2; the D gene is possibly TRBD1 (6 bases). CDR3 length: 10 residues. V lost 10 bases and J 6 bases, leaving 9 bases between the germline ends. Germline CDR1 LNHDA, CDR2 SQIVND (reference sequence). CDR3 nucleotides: TGTGCCACACAGGGTAATGGCTACACCTTC. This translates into CATQGNGYTF.

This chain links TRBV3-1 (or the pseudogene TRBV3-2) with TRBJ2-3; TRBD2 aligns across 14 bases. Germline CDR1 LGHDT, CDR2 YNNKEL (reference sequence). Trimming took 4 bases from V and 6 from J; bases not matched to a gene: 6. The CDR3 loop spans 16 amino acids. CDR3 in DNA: TGTGCCAGCAGCCCGGGACTAGCGGGGGCATTGGATACGCAGTATTTT. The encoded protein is CASSPGLAGALDTQYF.

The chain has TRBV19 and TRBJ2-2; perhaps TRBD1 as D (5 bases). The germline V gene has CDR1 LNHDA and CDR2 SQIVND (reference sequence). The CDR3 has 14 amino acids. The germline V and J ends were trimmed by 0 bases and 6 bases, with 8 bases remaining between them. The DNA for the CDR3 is TGTGCCAGTAGTATAGAACGACAGTCCGGGGAGCTGTTTTTT. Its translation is CASSIERQSGELFF.

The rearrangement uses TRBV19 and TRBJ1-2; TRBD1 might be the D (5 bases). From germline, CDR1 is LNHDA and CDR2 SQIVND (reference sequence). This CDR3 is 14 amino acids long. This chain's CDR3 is CATVDRGVNYGYTF. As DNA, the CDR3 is TGTGCGACAGTAGATAGAGGTGTTAACTATGGCTACACCTTC.

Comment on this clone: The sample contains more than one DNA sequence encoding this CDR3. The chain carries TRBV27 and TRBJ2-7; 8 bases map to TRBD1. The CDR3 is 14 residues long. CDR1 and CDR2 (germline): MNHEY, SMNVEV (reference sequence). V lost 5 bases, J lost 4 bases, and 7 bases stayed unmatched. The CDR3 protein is CASSPRQGHYEQYF. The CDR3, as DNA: TGTGCCAGCAGTCCCCGACAGGGGCATTACGAGCAGTACTTC.

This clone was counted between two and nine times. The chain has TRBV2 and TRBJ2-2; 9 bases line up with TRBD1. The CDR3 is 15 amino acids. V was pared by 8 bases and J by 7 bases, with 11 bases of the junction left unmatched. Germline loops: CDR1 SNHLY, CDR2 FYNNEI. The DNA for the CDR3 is TGTGCCAGCGCTGGAGTACAGGGGGCAGACGGGGAGCTGTTTTTT. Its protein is CASAGVQGADGELFF. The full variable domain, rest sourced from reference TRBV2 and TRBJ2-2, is EPEVTQTPSHQVTQMGQEVILRCVPISNHLYFYWYRQILGQKVEFLVSFYNNEISEKSEIFDDQFSVERPDGSNFTLKIRSTKLEDSAMYFCASAGVQGADGELFFGEGSRLTVL.

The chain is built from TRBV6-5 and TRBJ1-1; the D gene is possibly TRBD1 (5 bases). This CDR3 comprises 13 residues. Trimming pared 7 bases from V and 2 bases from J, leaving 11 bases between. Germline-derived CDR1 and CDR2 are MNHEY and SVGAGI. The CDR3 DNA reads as TGTGCCAGCAACATACAGGACAACACTGAAGCTTTCTTT. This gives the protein CASNIQDNTEAFF.

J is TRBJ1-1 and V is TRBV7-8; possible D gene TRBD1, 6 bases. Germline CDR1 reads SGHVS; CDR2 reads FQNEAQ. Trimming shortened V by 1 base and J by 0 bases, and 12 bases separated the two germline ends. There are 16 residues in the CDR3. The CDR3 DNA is TGTGCCAGCAGCTTAGAAGGGGGGGGCATGAACACTGAAGCTTTCTTT. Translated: CASSLEGGGMNTEAFF.

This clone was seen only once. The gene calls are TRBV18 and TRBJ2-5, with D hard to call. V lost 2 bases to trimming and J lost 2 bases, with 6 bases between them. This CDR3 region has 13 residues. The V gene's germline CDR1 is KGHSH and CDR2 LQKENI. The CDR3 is CASSPGRQETQYF. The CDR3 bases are TGTGCCAGCTCACCAGGCAGACAAGAGACCCAGTACTTC.

The CDR3: CASSLVQDSTEAFF. The CDR3 nucleotides read TGTGCCAGCAGCTTGGTTCAGGATAGCACTGAAGCTTTCTTT. V is TRBV13 and J is TRBJ1-1; no definite D call. Germline V lookup: CDR1 PRHDT, CDR2 FYEKMQ (reference sequence). V lost 3 bases and J lost 4, with 12 bases in between. This CDR3 has 14 amino acids.